Each of the 21 T cell receptor delta chains below was sequenced from the same sample in a study of gamma-delta T cells after stem cell transplantation. With CATT, TCRdb re-called clones from the RT-PCR reads. The sample has roughly 700 delta-chain clones; over 7.5% are singletons. The sample taken for sequencing was gamma-delta T cells. All receptors come from a human donor. It is not recorded whose cells these are; they may come from a transplant donor.

Remarks on this clone: One base separates it from a far larger clone, so it is likely a read error. This rearrangement joins TRDV2 to TRDJ1, with 12 bases matching TRDD3. After removal of 0 bases from V and 4 bases from J, the junction contained 8 bases not matched to a gene. The V gene's germline CDR1 is GEAIGNYY and CDR2 EKD. This CDR3 comprises 17 residues. The CDR3 coding sequence is TGTGCCTGTGACACCGTCTCTGGGGGATACGCGATCGATAAACTCATCTTT. Translation gives CACDTVSGGYAIDKLIF.

About this clone: A far larger clone lies a single base away; this is likely a read error. Other nucleotide sequences in the sample specify the same CDR3. J is TRDJ1 and V is TRDV2; TRDD3 agrees at 9 bases. In germline, CDR1 is GEAIGNYY, CDR2 EKD. The CDR3 contains 16 residues. CDR3 sequence: CACDDLTGGHTDKLIF. CDR3 coding DNA: TGTGCCTGTGACGACTTAACTGGGGGACACACCGATAAACTAATCTTT.

This clone occurred a few times. This sequence may be a read error, since a much larger clone differs from it by one base. Distinct nucleotide sequences in the sample also encode this CDR3. CDR3 in DNA: TGTGCCTGTGACAGCGTACTGGGGGGTCGATACACCGATAAGCTCATCTTT. It specifies CACDSVLGGRYTDKLIF. The V call is TRDV2, the J call TRDJ1; 8 bases are shared with TRDD3. The CDR3 consists of 17 residues. Germline-derived CDR1 and CDR2 are GEAIGNYY and EKD.

By frequency in the sample, this clone is medium-sized. The chain carries TRDV2 and TRDJ3; possible D gene TRDD3, 5 bases. The CDR3 is 18 amino acids. The germline V gene has CDR1 GEAIGNYY and CDR2 EKD. V was trimmed by 1 base and J by 1 base, leaving 13 bases between them. As DNA, the CDR3 is TGTGCCTGTGACACGGGTACTGGATTATCCTGGGACACCCGACAGATGTTTTTC. This codes for CACDTGTGLSWDTRQMFF.

Notes on this clone: A far larger clone lies a single base away; this is likely a read error. Within the sample, other DNA sequences also encode this same CDR3. V is TRDV2 and J is TRDJ1; 8 bases map to TRDD3. Germline values: CDR1 GEAIGNYY, CDR2 EKD. The V segment lost 6 bases and the J segment 5 bases; nucleotides outside the gene matches: 13. The CDR3 has 15 amino acids. The CDR3 region has the DNA TGTGCCTGTCATCCCCTCGTCGGGGATACTGATAAACTCATCTTT. Translating gives CACHPLVGDTDKLIF.

To note about this clone: The protein TCRdb lists belongs to a much larger clone and differs from this DNA's translation at residue 13, which points to a read error; the protein shown is made from the DNA. The V and J genes are TRDV2 and TRDJ3; 12 bases are shared with TRDD3. This CDR3 has 21 amino acids. CDR1 and CDR2 (germline): GEAIGNYY, EKD. V lost 2 bases and J lost 2; bases outside the gene matches: 12. CDR3 protein: CACDILLGDTTSPWDTRQMFF. The DNA for the CDR3 is TGTGCCTGTGACATTCTACTGGGGGATACTACCAGCCCCTGGGACACCCGACAGATGTTTTTC.

The CDR3 sequence is CACGETGGYESSWDTRQMFF. As DNA, the CDR3 is TGTGCCTGTGGCGAAACTGGGGGATACGAAAGCTCCTGGGACACCCGACAGATGTTTTTC. The chain has TRDV2 and TRDJ3, with 13 nucleotides matching TRDD3. The CDR3 has 20 residues. Germline V gene lookup returns CDR1 GEAIGNYY and CDR2 EKD. V lost 5 bases to trimming and J lost 0 bases; unmatched junction nucleotides: 9.

This clone has a handful of counts. Since a far larger clone is one base different, this is likely a read error. This specimen includes other DNA sequences encoding the same CDR3. V and J are TRDV2 and TRDJ1; 7 nucleotides agree with TRDD3. CDR1 and CDR2 (germline): GEAIGNYY, EKD. This CDR3 contains 15 residues. The CDR3 loop is CACDGILDKGDKLIF. CDR3 DNA sequence: TGTGCCTGTGACGGGATACTGGATAAGGGCGATAAACTCATCTTC.

By proportion, this clone is medium-sized. Other DNA sequences within the sample encode an identical CDR3. J is TRDJ1 and V is TRDV2; 13 nucleotides agree with TRDD3. The CDR3 is made up of 21 amino acids. CDR1 and CDR2 (germline): GEAIGNYY, EKD. Losses at the gene ends were 0 bases for V and 0 bases for J; bases not matched to a gene: 15. In DNA form, the CDR3 reads TGTGCCTGTGACACCGTGAAAACTGGGGGATACGGCCCTCAGTACACCGATAAACTCATCTTT. Translation: CACDTVKTGGYGPQYTDKLIF.

By share, this clone ranks as medium-sized (0.01 to 0.1%). The chain has TRDV2 and TRDJ1, with 11 bases lining up with TRDD3. With 3 bases clipped from V and 4 bases from J, the junction kept 18 bases outside the gene matches. CDR1 and CDR2 (germline): GEAIGNYY, EKD. The CDR3 has 19 amino acids. The chain's CDR3 is CACDPLVLGDIVNLDKLIF. CDR3 in DNA: TGTGCCTGTGACCCCCTGGTACTGGGGGATATCGTAAACCTCGATAAACTCATCTTT.

In regard to this clone: A much bigger clone sits one base away, suggesting this may be a read error. This sequence joins TRDV2 and TRDJ3, with TRDD3 identical over 8 bases. The CDR3 consists of 21 residues. Germline values: CDR1 GEAIGNYY, CDR2 EKD. V trimming: 0 bases; J trimming: 0 bases; junction bases outside the gene matches: 12. The CDR3 nucleotides are TGTGCCTGTGACACCGGAGACTGGGGGTCCGAGAGCTCCTGGGACACCCGACAGATGTTTTTC. Translating gives CACDTGDWGSESSWDTRQMFF.

The chain joins TRDV2 to TRDJ3; 7 nucleotides match TRDD3. The germline V gene has CDR1 GEAIGNYY and CDR2 EKD. Trimming took 3 bases from V and 0 from J; bases not matched to a gene: 1. This CDR3 comprises 16 residues. The CDR3 sequence: CACDWGSSWDTRQMFF. The CDR3 DNA follows: TGTGCCTGTGACTGGGGGAGCTCCTGGGACACCCGACAGATGTTTTTC.

This clone was detected a few times. Since a far larger clone is one base different, this is likely a read error. Other DNA sequences of this sample code for an identical CDR3. The rearrangement uses TRDV2 and TRDJ1; TRDD3 matches 7 bases. The germline V gene has CDR1 GEAIGNYY and CDR2 EKD. This CDR3 spans 19 amino acids. The CDR3 region is CACDTVYDPAGIKTDKLIF. For the CDR3, the DNA is TGTGCCTGTGACACCGTCTATGATCCTGCGGGGATAAAGACCGATAAACTCATCTTC.

This clone was counted a few times. A far more abundant clone sits one base away, making this likely a read error. The rearrangement uses TRDV2 and TRDJ1; 8 bases are a match to TRDD3. Germline V gene data show CDR1 as GEAIGNYY and CDR2 as EKD. Trimming cost V 2 bases and J 0 bases; bases outside gene matches: 37. The CDR3 covers 26 residues. The CDR3: CACDKMFLGPTGGRFGDQVHTDKLIF. The DNA of the CDR3 is TGTGCCTGTGACAAGATGTTCCTCGGACCGACTGGGGGGAGGTTCGGAGATCAGGTGCACACCGATAAACTCATCTTT.

For this clone: The protein recorded in TCRdb matches a much larger clone and deviates from this DNA's translation at residue 21, suggesting a read error; the protein here is obtained by translating the DNA. The chain uses TRDV1 and TRDJ1; possible D gene TRDD3, 8 bases. The CDR3 has 22 amino acids. Germline V gene sequence: CDR1 TSWWSYY, CDR2 QGS. Here the CDR3 reads CALGEPYFLTGGYGGYTDKLTF. CDR3 sequence (DNA): TGTGCTCTTGGGGAACCCTACTTCCTAACCGGGGGATATGGAGGTTACACCGATAAACTCACCTTT.

As concerns this clone: At one end, the junction sequence differs from germline, possibly due to a read error. The chain has TRDV2 and TRDJ3, with 7 bases that match TRDD3. The germline V gene encodes CDR1 GEAIGNYY and CDR2 EKD. The CDR3 loop spans 19 amino acids. This chain's CDR3 is CACDSVLGGLSLDTRQMFF. The CDR3 DNA follows: TGTGCCTGTGACTCCGTGCTGGGGGGTCTCTCCTTGGACACCCGACAGATGTTTTTC.

This clone was detected a few times. A far larger clone lies a single base away; this is likely a read error. Different DNA sequences within this sample yield the same CDR3. The chain combines TRDV2 with TRDJ1; D ambiguous. Trimming removed 7 bases from V and 0 bases from J, with 11 bases in between. CDR1 is GEAIGNYY, CDR2 EKD, per germline. The length of the CDR3 is 13 residues. CDR3 amino acids: CACDAVNTDKLIF. For the CDR3, the DNA is TGTGCCTGCGATGCTGTGAACACCGATAAACTCATCTTT.

This clone rates as medium-sized. This may be a read error: a much more frequent sequence differs by one nucleotide. The chain combines TRDV2 with TRDJ1; 7 bases line up with TRDD3. The CDR3 loop spans 14 amino acids. Unmatched junction bases numbered 5, after V lost 2 bases and J lost 3 bases. Germline V CDR1 and CDR2: GEAIGNYY, EKD. CDR3 sequence: CACDKLGAPDKLIF. CDR3 in DNA: TGTGCCTGTGACAAGCTGGGGGCTCCCGATAAACTCATCTTT.

A note on this clone: Being one base from a much bigger clone, this may be a read error. The sample carries other DNA sequences with the same CDR3. This CDR3 is CACDRLYTDKLIF. The CDR3 bases are TGTGCCTGCGACCGGCTGTACACCGATAAACTCATCTTT. The chain employs TRDV2 and TRDJ1; D not resolved. The germline V gene has CDR1 GEAIGNYY and CDR2 EKD. This CDR3 has 13 residues. Trimming pared 7 bases from V and 0 bases from J, leaving 11 bases between.

This clone came up a few times. TCRdb attributes to this sequence the protein of a much larger clone, which differs from the DNA translation at residue 15; a read error is likely, and the protein displayed is translated from the DNA. The chain employs TRDV2 and TRDJ1; TRDD3 is a possible D gene (6 bases). CDR3 size: 17 residues. CDR1 GEAIGNYY and CDR2 EKD come from the germline V gene. The chain's CDR3 is CACDTAGRILDTDKPIF. CDR3 coding DNA: TGTGCCTGTGACACCGCGGGTCGGATACTTGACACCGATAAACCCATCTTT.

This clone has more than one count but fewer than ten. The protein TCRdb gives is from a much larger clone and does not agree with this DNA's translation at residue 4, likely a read error; the protein shown here comes from the DNA. This sequence joins TRDV2 and TRDJ1, with 9 bases fitting TRDD3. The V gene end was trimmed by 6 bases and the J gene end by 0 bases; junction bases not matched to a gene: 10. CDR3 length: 16 residues. Germline assignment: CDR1 GEAIGNYY and CDR2 EKD. The CDR3 spells CACNDLTGGHTDKLIF. The DNA of the CDR3 is TGTGCCTGTAACGACTTAACTGGGGGACACACCGATAAACTCATCTTT.